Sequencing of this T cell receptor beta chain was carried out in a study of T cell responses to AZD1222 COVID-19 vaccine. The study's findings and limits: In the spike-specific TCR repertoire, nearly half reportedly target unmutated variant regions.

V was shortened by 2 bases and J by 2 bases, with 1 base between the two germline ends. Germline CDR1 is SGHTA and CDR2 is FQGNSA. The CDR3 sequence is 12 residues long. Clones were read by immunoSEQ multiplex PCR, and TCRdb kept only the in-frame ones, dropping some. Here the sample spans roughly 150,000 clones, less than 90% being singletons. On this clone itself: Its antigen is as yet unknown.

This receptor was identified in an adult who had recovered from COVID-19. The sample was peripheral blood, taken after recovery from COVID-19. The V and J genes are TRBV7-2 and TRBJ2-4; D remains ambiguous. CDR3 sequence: CASSLPKNIQYF. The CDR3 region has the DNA TGTGCCAGCAGCTTACCCAAAAACATTCAGTACTTC. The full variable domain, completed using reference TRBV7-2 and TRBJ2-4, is GAGVSQSPSNKVTEKGKDVELRCDPISGHTALYWYRQSLGQGLEFLIYFQGNSAPDKSGLPSDRFSAERTGGSVSTLTIQRTQQEDSAVYLCASSLPKNIQYFGAGTRLSVL.